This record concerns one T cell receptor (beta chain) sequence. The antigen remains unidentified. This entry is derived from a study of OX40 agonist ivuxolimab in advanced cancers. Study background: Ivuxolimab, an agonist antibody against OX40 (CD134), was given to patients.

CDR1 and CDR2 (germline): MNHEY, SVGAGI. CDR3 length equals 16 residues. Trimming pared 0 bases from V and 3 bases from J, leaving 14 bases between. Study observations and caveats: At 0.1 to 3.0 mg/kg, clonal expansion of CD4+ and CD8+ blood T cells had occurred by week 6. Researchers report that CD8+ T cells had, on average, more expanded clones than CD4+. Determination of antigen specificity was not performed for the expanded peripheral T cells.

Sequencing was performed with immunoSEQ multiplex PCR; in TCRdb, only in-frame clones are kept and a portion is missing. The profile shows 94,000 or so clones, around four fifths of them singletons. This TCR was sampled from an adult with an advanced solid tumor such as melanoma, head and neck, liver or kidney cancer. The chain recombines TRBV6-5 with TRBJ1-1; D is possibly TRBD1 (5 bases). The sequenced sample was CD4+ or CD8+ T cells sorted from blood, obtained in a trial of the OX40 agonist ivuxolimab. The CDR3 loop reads CASSYSGARADTEAFF. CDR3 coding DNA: TGTGCCAGCAGTTACTCGGGTGCCAGGGCGGACACTGAAGCTTTCTTT.